These T cell receptor beta chains were read from a single sample in a study of patients and donors after allogeneic stem cell transplantation. From the RT-PCR reads, TCRdb called clonotypes with MiXCR, one entry per CDR3 protein. The table records roughly 960,000 distinct CDR3 sequences, 15% to 20% of them present only once. Material: blood, either unsorted or a sorted T cell fraction (not recorded which). All receptors come from a human donor who was either an allogeneic HSCT recipient or a stem cell or donor lymphocyte infusion donor (not recorded which). It is not recorded whose cells these are; they may come from a transplant donor. Each CDR3 is given with its conserved first and last residue. Fields, in order: CDR3 protein, CDR3 DNA, V gene, clone size, J gene, D gene. The D gene is left open where the match is weak. Rows may omit the clone size; those that give it use once, few, many or a size class.

CDR3 protein: CASSQLRGKTQDEQFF
CDR3 DNA: TGTGCCAGCAGCCAACTCAGGGGAAAAACTCAGGATGAGCAGTTCTTC
V gene: TRBV14
clone size: NA
J gene: TRBJ2-1
D gene: NA

CDR3 protein: CASSLVGGINYGYTF
CDR3 DNA: TGCGCCAGCAGCTTGGTTGGCGGAATTAACTATGGCTACACCTTC
V gene: TRBV5-1
clone size: NA
J gene: TRBJ1-2
D gene: NA

CDR3 protein: CASSFETGPNQPQHF
CDR3 DNA: TGCGCCAGCAGCTTTGAGACAGGGCCTAATCAGCCCCAGCATTTT
V gene: TRBV5-1
clone size: NA
J gene: TRBJ1-5
D gene: TRBD1

CDR3 protein: CASITQAEAEQFF
CDR3 DNA: TGTGCCAGTATCACCCAAGCGGAAGCTGAGCAGTTCTTC
V gene: TRBV12-3/TRBV12-4
clone size: NA
J gene: TRBJ2-1
D gene: NA

CDR3 protein: CASSQAPRLGGYTF
CDR3 DNA: TGTGCCAGCAGCCAAGCCCCCAGGCTCGGGGGCTACACCTTC
V gene: TRBV14
clone size: few
J gene: TRBJ1-2
D gene: NA

CDR3 protein: CSAPPAGALRDTQYF
CDR3 DNA: TGCAGTGCTCCCCCCGCGGGGGCCCTCCGGGATACGCAGTATTTT
V gene: TRBV20-1
clone size: few
J gene: TRBJ2-3
D gene: NA

CDR3 protein: CSARDRAGDPYEQYF
CDR3 DNA: TGCAGTGCTAGAGATCGGGCAGGGGATCCCTACGAGCAGTACTTC
V gene: TRBV20-1
clone size: few
J gene: TRBJ2-7
D gene: NA

CDR3 protein: CASSLGMGFDSPLHF
CDR3 DNA: TGCGCCAGCAGCTTGGGAATGGGTTTCGATTCACCCCTCCACTTT
V gene: TRBV5-1
clone size: few
J gene: TRBJ1-6
D gene: NA

CDR3 protein: CASSGRGTEAFF
CDR3 DNA: TGTGCCAGCAGCGGCAGGGGGACTGAAGCTTTCTTT
V gene: TRBV9
clone size: NA
J gene: TRBJ1-1
D gene: TRBD1

CDR3 protein: CASSYSFHEQFF
CDR3 DNA: TGTGCCAGCAGTTACTCGTTCCATGAGCAGTTCTTC
V gene: TRBV6-2/TRBV6-3
clone size: few
J gene: TRBJ2-1
D gene: NA

CDR3 protein: CSASSTGVTNEKLFF
CDR3 DNA: TGCAGTGCTAGCTCAACAGGGGTTACTAATGAAAAACTGTTTTTT
V gene: TRBV20-1
clone size: NA
J gene: TRBJ1-4
D gene: TRBD1

CDR3 protein: CASSQDFGASYYGYTF
CDR3 DNA: TGCGCCAGCAGCCAAGATTTTGGGGCCTCCTACTATGGCTACACCTTC
V gene: TRBV4-3
clone size: NA
J gene: TRBJ1-2
D gene: NA

CDR3 protein: CASSYPLDRVNYGYTF
CDR3 DNA: TGTGCCAGCAGTTATCCCCTCGACAGGGTGAACTATGGCTACACCTTC
V gene: TRBV12-3/TRBV12-4
clone size: NA
J gene: TRBJ1-2
D gene: TRBD1

CDR3 protein: CSARVLAGDYEQFF
CDR3 DNA: TGCAGTGCTAGAGTGCTAGCGGGAGACTATGAGCAGTTCTTC
V gene: TRBV20-1
clone size: few
J gene: TRBJ2-1
D gene: TRBD2

CDR3 protein: CASSQIQGTAYEQYF
CDR3 DNA: TGCGCCAGCAGCCAAATTCAGGGAACCGCCTACGAGCAGTACTTC
V gene: TRBV4-1
clone size: NA
J gene: TRBJ2-7
D gene: NA

CDR3 protein: CASSGRSQETQYF
CDR3 DNA: TGTGCCAGTAGCGGCCGATCCCAAGAGACCCAGTACTTC
V gene: TRBV10-3
clone size: few
J gene: TRBJ2-5
D gene: NA

CDR3 protein: CASSKEARPRPQHF
CDR3 DNA: TGTGCCAGCAGCAAAGAGGCACGGCCGCGGCCCCAGCATTTT
V gene: TRBV21-1
clone size: few
J gene: TRBJ1-5
D gene: NA

CDR3 protein: CASSPTPGANVLTF
CDR3 DNA: TGTGCCAGCAGCCCTACGCCTGGGGCCAACGTCCTGACTTTC
V gene: TRBV12-3/TRBV12-4
clone size: NA
J gene: TRBJ2-6
D gene: NA

CDR3 protein: CASSSTREKRNSPLHF
CDR3 DNA: TGTGCCAGCAGCTCCACCCGAGAGAAAAGGAATTCACCCCTCCACTTT
V gene: TRBV7-3
clone size: few
J gene: TRBJ1-6
D gene: NA

CDR3 protein: CAGRRRLPEAFF
CDR3 DNA: TGTGCCGGAAGGAGGAGGCTCCCTGAAGCTTTCTTT
V gene: TRBV2
clone size: NA
J gene: TRBJ1-1
D gene: NA

CDR3 protein: CASKWVSDRRRSYEQYF
CDR3 DNA: TGTGCCAGCAAGTGGGTTTCGGACAGGCGCCGCTCCTACGAGCAGTACTTC
V gene: TRBV6-1
clone size: NA
J gene: TRBJ2-7
D gene: TRBD1

CDR3 protein: CASSLTGTGWQGNQPQHF
CDR3 DNA: TGTGCCAGCAGTTTGACCGGGACAGGGTGGCAGGGCAATCAGCCCCAGCATTTT
V gene: TRBV12-3/TRBV12-4
clone size: NA
J gene: TRBJ1-5
D gene: TRBD1

CDR3 protein: CAIKRTGQKDTQYF
CDR3 DNA: TGTGCCATCAAGCGGACAGGGCAAAAAGATACGCAGTATTTT
V gene: TRBV10-3
clone size: NA
J gene: TRBJ2-3
D gene: TRBD1

CDR3 protein: CASSQDVAGGTGELFF
CDR3 DNA: TGCGCCAGCAGCCAAGATGTTGCGGGAGGCACCGGGGAGCTGTTTTTT
V gene: TRBV4-1
clone size: few
J gene: TRBJ2-2
D gene: TRBD2

CDR3 protein: CASSSEMGDTQYF
CDR3 DNA: TGTGCCAGCAGCTCCGAAATGGGGGATACGCAGTATTTT
V gene: TRBV7-9
clone size: NA
J gene: TRBJ2-3
D gene: NA

CDR3 protein: CATSKSYSRGFNTEAFF
CDR3 DNA: TGTGCCACCTCAAAGAGCTACTCGAGGGGATTCAACACTGAAGCTTTCTTT
V gene: TRBV15
clone size: few
J gene: TRBJ1-1
D gene: NA

CDR3 protein: CSVARGEQFF
CDR3 DNA: TGCAGCGTGGCACGCGGTGAGCAGTTCTTC
V gene: TRBV29-1
clone size: NA
J gene: TRBJ2-1
D gene: NA

CDR3 protein: CASSSVGSGLQETQYF
CDR3 DNA: TGTGCCAGCAGCTCCGTAGGGAGCGGCCTCCAAGAGACCCAGTACTTC
V gene: TRBV7-2
clone size: NA
J gene: TRBJ2-5
D gene: NA

CDR3 protein: CAISPGLAGGQRETQYF
CDR3 DNA: TGTGCCATCAGCCCGGGACTAGCGGGAGGGCAGCGCGAGACCCAGTACTTC
V gene: TRBV10-3
clone size: few
J gene: TRBJ2-5
D gene: TRBD2

CDR3 protein: CAWGSDGELFF
CDR3 DNA: TGTGCCTGGGGAAGCGACGGGGAGCTGTTTTTT
V gene: TRBV30
clone size: NA
J gene: TRBJ2-2
D gene: NA

CDR3 protein: CASSQGLAGGYNEQFF
CDR3 DNA: TGTGCCAGCAGTCAGGGCCTAGCGGGAGGTTACAATGAGCAGTTCTTC
V gene: TRBV12-3/TRBV12-4
clone size: few
J gene: TRBJ2-1
D gene: TRBD2

CDR3 protein: CASSLEGARGDIQYF
CDR3 DNA: TGCGCCAGCAGCTTGGAAGGGGCCAGAGGTGACATTCAGTACTTC
V gene: TRBV5-1
clone size: NA
J gene: TRBJ2-4
D gene: NA

CDR3 protein: CSVAPRTSNRHGYTF
CDR3 DNA: TGCAGCGTTGCACCCCGGACGTCCAACCGTCATGGCTACACCTTC
V gene: TRBV29-1
clone size: NA
J gene: TRBJ1-2
D gene: NA

CDR3 protein: CASSGAQGEAFF
CDR3 DNA: TGTGCCAGCAGCGGCGCACAGGGGGAAGCTTTCTTT
V gene: TRBV5-6
clone size: few
J gene: TRBJ1-1
D gene: TRBD1

CDR3 protein: CASSQDRGTVPEKLFF
CDR3 DNA: TGTGCCAGCAGCCAAGATAGAGGGACAGTACCTGAAAAACTGTTTTTT
V gene: TRBV4-2
clone size: NA
J gene: TRBJ1-4
D gene: TRBD1

CDR3 protein: CASSYIGVINTEAFF
CDR3 DNA: TGTGCCAGCAGTTACATCGGAGTAATCAACACTGAAGCTTTCTTT
V gene: TRBV6-5
clone size: NA
J gene: TRBJ1-1
D gene: NA

CDR3 protein: CSGETGGRKNGYTF
CDR3 DNA: TGCAGTGGCGAGACAGGGGGAAGAAAGAATGGCTACACCTTC
V gene: TRBV20-1
clone size: few
J gene: TRBJ1-2
D gene: TRBD1

CDR3 protein: CASLGQGAWTGELFF
CDR3 DNA: TGTGCCAGCCTGGGACAGGGGGCATGGACCGGGGAGCTGTTTTTT
V gene: TRBV28
clone size: NA
J gene: TRBJ2-2
D gene: TRBD1

CDR3 protein: CASSVSQGWVHPDTQYF
CDR3 DNA: TGTGCCAGCAGCGTGAGCCAGGGGTGGGTCCATCCAGATACGCAGTATTTT
V gene: TRBV9
clone size: few
J gene: TRBJ2-3
D gene: NA

CDR3 protein: CAISRGENEQYF
CDR3 DNA: TGTGCCATCAGCAGGGGGGAGAACGAGCAGTACTTC
V gene: TRBV10-3
clone size: few
J gene: TRBJ2-7
D gene: NA

CDR3 protein: CASSPIRRQGANNEQFF
CDR3 DNA: TGTGCCAGCTCACCAATTAGGCGGCAGGGGGCGAACAATGAGCAGTTCTTC
V gene: TRBV18
clone size: NA
J gene: TRBJ2-1
D gene: TRBD1

CDR3 protein: CASSRGLAGKETQYF
CDR3 DNA: TGCGCCAGCAGCAGGGGACTAGCGGGGAAAGAGACCCAGTACTTC
V gene: TRBV5-1
clone size: few
J gene: TRBJ2-5
D gene: TRBD2